This T cell receptor beta chain was found in a study of beta chain features in type 1 diabetes. The CDR3 loop spans 12 amino acids. Trimming left V 4 bases short and J 6 bases short, with 13 bases between. Germline V gene sequence: CDR1 SQVTM, CDR2 ANQGSEA. Every isolated RNA sample was fully reverse transcribed, so sequencing captured expressed TCRB transcripts. Sequenced by immunoSEQ multiplex PCR; TCRdb stores in-frame clones only, minus some. The sample records under 300,000 clones, about a sixth being singletons. About this clone itself: Its antigen is not identified.

Study results and limitations: There was a moderate but significant shortening of TCRB CDR3s in all four CD4+ subsets of Type 1 diabetes patients. More deletions and fewer insertions at VDJ junctions were found in patients with type 1 diabetes. The cDNA sequencing approach could over-represent high-TCR-expressing cells. PCR might pick shorter templates more often, in the same way for patients and controls.

Researchers reported sorting CD4+ naive, central memory, regulatory and stem cell-like memory cells via CD45RO/CCR7/CD25/CD127/CD95/CD27. The sample was naive CD4+ T cells from blood. This sequence was found in a man aged 25 to 45 with type 1 diabetes. The V gene is TRBV29-1, the J gene TRBJ2-7; D is uncertain. CDR3 DNA sequence: TGCAGCGTTGGTAGACAAGTGAGCGAGCAGTACTTC. It specifies CSVGRQVSEQYF.